This T cell receptor (beta chain) was captured by sequencing in a study of long-term antiretroviral therapy in people with HIV (dated by TCRdb to the early 2020s). Turning to the overall study: Collection of the earliest samples took place about a decade ahead of the 2015 WHO recommendation for immediate ART, at a time when ART was typically delayed until CD4 counts fell. This retrospective serial study examined whether starting ART and sustained HIV suppression were associated with changes in the composition and diversity of the TRB repertoire in peripheral blood. A total of approximately 200 cryopreserved PBMC samples came from 25 to 35 adults with confirmed HIV infection and were collected serially over a mean of approximately 6 years (range 1-12). About 35% of the 30 participants with HIV were female. No cross-contamination during QIAcube processing was shown when test extractions of a monoclonal T-cell line were performed alongside 25 to 35 polyclonal samples. What the work shows at the level of the full study, not this receptor alone: Inferences about post-ART repertoire changes were limited because no data were available on ART adherence, viral resistance or therapy changes. Unsorted PBMC were profiled instead of sorted CD4+ and CD8+ T cells because pre-ART samples had limited cell numbers. Because PBMC availability was limited, only the TCR beta chain was sequenced, with no alpha chain pairing. HIV repertoires had narrower CDR3 length ranges than controls, and the network structure suggested an antigen-experienced repertoire that shifted only slightly toward naive after ART. The samples span the years 2004 to 2017, and the ART regimens used may be less effective than current regimens. Expanded TRB clones identified before ART initiation dominated the repertoire at all time points, although this dominance fluctuated and declined in many PLHIV after ART. Starting ART was linked to a significant rise in TRB diversity, yet even after long-term ART the diversity remained significantly lower than in transplant donor controls.

V loses 3 bases, J loses 5 bases, and the germline ends lie 10 bases apart. CDR3 length: 14 amino acids, cysteine to phenylalanine. Only the CDR3 DNA is retained, 42 bases long and in frame from the first base. For CDR1 and CDR2, the germline V gene lists MRHNA and SNTAGT. This clone has a single count. It has no known antigen specificity. Base qualities are not at hand, and no much larger clone is one base apart. The immunoSEQ hsTCRB v3.0 assay was used at survey level resolution to sequence the TRB variable region. A depth of roughly 35,000-55,000 T-cell genomes per sample was targeted for TRB sequencing. An Illumina MiSeq with a v3 150-cycle kit was used to sequence the pooled TRB libraries. As for how the authors treated the data: Repertoire analysis was run in R within a reproducible Nextflow workflow that covered QC, data transformation and analysis. LymphoSeq2, an R package for AIRR-Seq data exploration, was used to implement custom analyses. Several samples yielding fewer than 5000 total TRB sequences were excluded, leaving more than 150 analyzed HIV repertoires. Of the approximately 190 retained HIV repertoires, approximately 57 were collected before and around 130 after ART initiation. Each repertoire was downsampled to 5000 TRB nucleotide sequences, and summary statistics were averaged across 100 downsampling iterations. The analysis kept only TRB sequences whose CDR3 regions were at least seven amino acids long. A Shannon entropy-derived clonality score and the Gini coefficient were used to measure diversity. In the repertoire networks, any two of the top 5000 CDR3 amino acid sequences were linked whenever the two sequences differed by an edit distance of one. GLIPH2 predicted antigen specificity groups and MHC restriction for TRB CDR3 amino acid sequences. To flag known CMV, EBV, HIV or tissue antigen associations, CDR3 amino acid sequences were matched against VDJdb and McPAS-TCR. Pre-ART, post-ART and control groups were compared with Wilcoxon signed-rank tests and Holm-Bonferroni correction. The clones in this table, taken by TCRdb from immuneACCESS, are in-frame only. Not every clone is retained; where verified, under half of the shortfall comes from an unresolved V gene, and the cause of the rest is unknown. V and J calls and clone size come straight from that table; D and trimming were deduced from the DNA. Present in this sample are more than 15,000 clones, 85% to 95% of which were seen just once. More than 1.3% of the sample rests with the top ten.

Participants were included only if at least one PBMC sample before ART initiation and at least two post-ART samples were available. All participants with HIV were treated in the United States of America. Before DNA extraction, cryopreserved samples of about 0.95-10 million PBMC were thawed and then washed. At the time of the earliest PBMC sample for each participant with HIV, ages ranged from 23 to 54 years. PBMC samples were contributed by each participant from 1-4 timepoints before ART initiation and 2-8 timepoints after ART initiation, with a median of 7 samples. Serial HIV viral load, CD4+ T-cell count, ART history and demographic data were obtained for every participant. Using a Qiagen kit on a QIAcube, genomic DNA was extracted from unsorted PBMC, with samples processed in batches of 12.

Specimen: unsorted PBMCs, collected 10 to 12 years after starting antiretroviral therapy. The clonotype comes from a man younger than 45 with HIV. Recombination linked TRBV6-4 to TRBJ2-2; confidence is insufficient to name the D gene. CDR3 sequence: CASSEEIETGELFF. Here is the DNA: TGTGCCAGCAGTGAGGAGATAGAAACCGGGGAGCTGTTTTTT.